Sequencing of this T cell receptor beta chain was carried out in a study of cytomegalovirus exposure and HLA in healthy donors. Study in general: Most donors, 70% to 85% of a few hundred genotyped, fell in the Caucasian-associated ancestry cluster.

Amplification used 60 Vbeta primers and 13 Jbeta primers. Source study methods: Among the unique TCR beta chains that a later analysis counted, about 85 million in all, 10 million to 11 million were shared. Clones were sequenced by immunoSEQ multiplex PCR, and TCRdb holds only the in-frame ones, with some missing. That table supplies the V and J calls and clone size; D and trimming were determined from the DNA. The sample has about 140,000 clones, roughly 62% seen once. The CDR3 is 15 residues long. CDR1 SEHNR and CDR2 FQNEAQ come from the germline V gene (reference sequence). A remark on this clone: Its matching antigen is unknown. At one end the junction does not follow the germline gene, possibly because of a read error.

Study-wide results and caveats: Presence/absence analysis assumed near-uniform sequencing depth across donors. Most sequenced TCRs were rare (though some public TCRs occurred in many donors).

J is TRBJ2-7 and V is TRBV7-9, with a tentative D call TRBD2 (5 bases). Sequencing was carried out using PBMCs. The sequence was obtained from a male donor in good health and CMV-seronegative. The CDR3 spells CSSSPHRDIPYEQYF. The DNA of the CDR3 is TGTTCCAGCAGCCCGCACCGGGATATACCCTACGAGCAGTACTTC. The full variable domain, rest sourced from reference TRBV7-9 and TRBJ2-7, is DTGVSQNPRHKITKRGQNVTFRCDPISEHNRLYWYRQTLGQGPEFLTYFQNEAQLEKSRLLSDRFSAERPKGSFSTLEIQRTEQGDSAMYLCSSSPHRDIPYEQYFGPGTRLTVT.